This T cell receptor beta chain was sequenced for a study of blood T cell repertoires in COVID-19 (dated by TCRdb to between 2020 and 2021). Looking at the study overall: The collaborator samples originated in the United States, Italy and Spain and spanned the acute and convalescent phases of COVID-19. The material from the prospective study consisted of cDNA or gDNA derived from T cells, B-cell-depleted T cells, or PBMCs. Deeply sampled blood TCRbeta repertoires from subjects exposed to, actively infected with, or recovered from COVID-19 were included in the dataset. A freely available public database, intended as a resource for researchers studying the immune response to SARS-CoV-2, is where the repertoires were released. Sample metadata almost always included a de-identified subject ID, COVID-19 status, age in years and sex. Where available, HLA class I and class II types were taken from metadata supplied by the sample provider and were not determined by assay-based typing. The samples were drawn from two sources: the first 160 participants of the ongoing ImmuneRACE study, and 1,200 or so subjects contributed by 6 global collaborators.

In regard to this clone: This receptor's antigen is unknown. Base qualities are not at hand, and no much larger clone is one base apart.

On the study overall, not on this receptor specifically: How much clinical and demographic metadata was included differed by source and by participant, and the metadata was provided uncurated.

Reading from cysteine to phenylalanine, the CDR3 counts 14 amino acids. Left in the record is the CDR3 DNA by itself, 42 bases read in frame from the first base. CDR1 MGHDK and CDR2 SYGVNS are derived from the germline V gene. The V and J ends are trimmed by 7 bases and 6 bases, leaving 15 bases between them. TCRbeta CDR3 regions were amplified from genomic DNA by means of the immunoSEQ Assay, a bias-controlled multiplex PCR. On the authors' methods: The number of nucleated cells in each sample was estimated from the amplification of reference gene primers within the assay. To quantify the absolute abundance of each unique TCRbeta CDR3 rearrangement, sequence reads were collapsed and filtered. For each sample, productive Simpson clonality was calculated as the square root of Simpson's diversity index over productive rearrangements. The immuneACCESS repertoire file appears here via TCRdb, limited to in-frame rearrangements. These files lack a portion of the clones; in checked studies, under half of the deficit traces to unresolved V genes, and the cause of the others is not known. That table supplies the V and J calls and clone size; D and trimming were determined from the DNA. The sample table holds approximately 300,000 clones, of which approximately 90% were seen once. Roughly 2% of the sample belongs to the ten largest clones.

Samples from volunteer blood donors who had recovered from COVID-19 were contributed by a second Seattle source. Each collaborating institution followed its own protocols to collect whole blood in K2EDTA tubes. Collaborator samples were shipped for TCRbeta analysis as frozen whole blood, isolated PBMCs, or DNA extracted from either sample type. The sample taken for sequencing was peripheral blood. The source of this sequence is a woman aged 45-59 years who had recovered from COVID-19. The chain is assembled from TRBV25-1 and TRBJ1-4; there is no confident call for the D gene. The CDR3 has the sequence CASTTEVGDEKLFF. Here is the DNA: TGTGCCAGCACTACGGAGGTGGGAGATGAAAAACTGTTTTTT. Beyond the CDR3, the reference TRBV25-1 and TRBJ1-4 genes provide the residues; the full variable domain reads: EADIYQTPRYLVIGTGKKITLECSQTMGHDKMYWYQQDPGMELHLIHYSYGVNSTEKGDLSSESTVSRIRTEHFPLTLESARPSHTSQYLCASTTEVGDEKLFFGSGTQLSVL.